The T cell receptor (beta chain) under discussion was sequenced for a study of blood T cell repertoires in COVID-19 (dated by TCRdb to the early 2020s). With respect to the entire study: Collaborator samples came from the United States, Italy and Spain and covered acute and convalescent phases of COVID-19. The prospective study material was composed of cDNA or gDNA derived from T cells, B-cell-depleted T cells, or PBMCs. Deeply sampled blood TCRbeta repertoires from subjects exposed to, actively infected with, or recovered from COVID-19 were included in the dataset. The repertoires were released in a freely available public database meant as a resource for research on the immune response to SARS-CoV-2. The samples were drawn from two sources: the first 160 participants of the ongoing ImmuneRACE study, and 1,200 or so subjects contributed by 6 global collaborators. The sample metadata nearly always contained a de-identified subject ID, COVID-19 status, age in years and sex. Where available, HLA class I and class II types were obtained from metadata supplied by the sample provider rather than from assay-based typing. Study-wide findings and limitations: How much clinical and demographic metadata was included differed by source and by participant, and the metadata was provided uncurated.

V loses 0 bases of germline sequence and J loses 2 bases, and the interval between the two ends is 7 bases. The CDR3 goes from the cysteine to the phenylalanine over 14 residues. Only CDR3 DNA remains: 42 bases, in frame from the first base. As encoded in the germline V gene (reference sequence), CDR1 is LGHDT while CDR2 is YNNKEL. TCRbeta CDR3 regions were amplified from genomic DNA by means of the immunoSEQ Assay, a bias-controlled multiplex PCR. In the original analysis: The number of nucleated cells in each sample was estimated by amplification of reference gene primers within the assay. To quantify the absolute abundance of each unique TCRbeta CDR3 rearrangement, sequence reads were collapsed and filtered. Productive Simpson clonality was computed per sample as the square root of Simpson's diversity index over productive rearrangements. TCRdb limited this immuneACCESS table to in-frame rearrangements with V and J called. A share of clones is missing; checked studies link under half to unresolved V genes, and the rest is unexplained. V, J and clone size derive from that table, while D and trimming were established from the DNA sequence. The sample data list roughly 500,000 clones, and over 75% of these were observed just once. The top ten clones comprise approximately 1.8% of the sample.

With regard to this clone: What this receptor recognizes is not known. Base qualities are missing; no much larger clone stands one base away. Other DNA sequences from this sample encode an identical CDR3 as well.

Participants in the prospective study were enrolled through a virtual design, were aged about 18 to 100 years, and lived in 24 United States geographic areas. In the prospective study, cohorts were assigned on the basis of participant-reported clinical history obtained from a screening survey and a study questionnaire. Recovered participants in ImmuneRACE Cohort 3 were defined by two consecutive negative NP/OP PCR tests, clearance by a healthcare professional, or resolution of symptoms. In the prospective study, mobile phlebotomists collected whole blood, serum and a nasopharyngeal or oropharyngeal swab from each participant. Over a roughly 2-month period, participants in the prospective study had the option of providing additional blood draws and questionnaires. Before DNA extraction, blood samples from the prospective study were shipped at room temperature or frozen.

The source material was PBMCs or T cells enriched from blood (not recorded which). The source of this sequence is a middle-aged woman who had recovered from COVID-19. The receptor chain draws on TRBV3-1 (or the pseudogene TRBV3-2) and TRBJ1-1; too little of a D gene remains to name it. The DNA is TGTGCCAGCAGCCAAGAAGAGGGTAACACTGAAGCTTTCTTT. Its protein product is CASSQEEGNTEAFF.